The rows below give T cell receptor beta chains drawn from one sample of a study of sequential checkpoint blockade in melanoma. Data came from immunoSEQ multiplex PCR; TCRdb stores just in-frame clones and leaves some out. This table has roughly 800 clones, about 23% appearing once. This specimen was tumor tissue (inferred from file names), taken from a patient given nivolumab and ipilimumab in sequence. Every receptor here comes from a human donor with melanoma. Both conserved end residues are part of each CDR3. D genes are given only for firm matches. A clone size is listed for some rows: how often the clone was seen (once, few, many), or a class if it is expanded.

size: -
J: TRBJ2-7
D: TRBD2
V: TRBV28
CDR3: CASRRDVAGDSYEQYF
DNA: TGTGCCAGCAGGCGAGACGTAGCGGGGGACTCCTACGAGCAGTACTTC

size: -
J: TRBJ1-5
D: -
V: TRBV5-1
CDR3: CASSLEGTENQPQHF
DNA: TGCGCCAGCAGCTTGGAGGGGACGGAAAATCAGCCCCAGCATTTT

size: medium-sized
J: TRBJ1-2
D: TRBD1
V: TRBV6-8
CDR3: CASSTRTGTAHGYTF
DNA: TGTGCCAGCAGTACTCGGACCGGGACAGCCCATGGCTACACCTTC

size: few
J: TRBJ2-7
D: -
V: TRBV28
CDR3: CASREAGSTYEQYF
DNA: TGTGCCAGCAGAGAAGCGGGTTCTACCTACGAGCAGTACTTC

size: -
J: TRBJ1-1
D: -
V: TRBV10-2
CDR3: CASSDGRMNTEAFF
DNA: TGCGCCAGCAGTGACGGCAGGATGAACACTGAAGCTTTCTTT

size: -
J: TRBJ2-1
D: TRBD1
V: TRBV11-3
CDR3: CASSLGINRGFYNEQFF
DNA: TGTGCCAGCAGCTTAGGCATCAACAGGGGTTTCTACAATGAGCAGTTCTTC

size: -
J: TRBJ2-7
D: TRBD1
V: TRBV19
CDR3: CASSRTGGPYEQYF
DNA: TGTGCCAGTAGTCGTACAGGGGGCCCCTACGAGCAGTACTTC

size: -
J: TRBJ1-5
D: -
V: TRBV12-5
CDR3: CASNPRGGDQPQHF
DNA: TGTGCCAGCAATCCCCGAGGGGGAGATCAGCCCCAGCATTTT

size: -
J: TRBJ1-2
D: -
V: TRBV19
CDR3: CASSILGQTNWGYTF
DNA: TGTGCCAGTAGTATCCTCGGACAGACCAACTGGGGCTACACCTTC

size: -
J: TRBJ1-5
D: -
V: TRBV18
CDR3: CASSASNQPQHF
DNA: TGTGCCAGCTCGGCTAGCAATCAGCCCCAGCATTTT

size: medium-sized
J: TRBJ1-1
D: TRBD1
V: TRBV11-3
CDR3: CASSLQGALTEAFF
DNA: TGTGCCAGCAGCTTGCAGGGGGCCTTAACTGAAGCTTTCTTT

size: medium-sized
J: TRBJ1-5
D: -
V: TRBV1
CDR3: CASSKGGETSQPQHF
DNA: TGCGCCAGCAGCAAAGGGGGGGAAACGAGTCAGCCCCAGCATTTT

size: -
J: TRBJ1-5
D: -
V: TRBV5-1
CDR3: CASSISGKSNQPQHF
DNA: TGCGCCAGCAGCATAAGCGGGAAATCCAATCAGCCCCAGCATTTT

size: -
J: TRBJ1-1
D: TRBD1
V: TRBV11-3
CDR3: CASSLGTAPANTEAFF
DNA: TGTGCCAGCAGCCTCGGGACAGCCCCCGCGAACACTGAAGCTTTCTTT

size: -
J: TRBJ1-5
D: -
V: TRBV6-8
CDR3: CASSVNRGNQPQHF
DNA: TGTGCCAGCAGCGTAAATAGGGGGAATCAGCCCCAGCATTTT

size: -
J: TRBJ1-6
D: -
V: TRBV9
CDR3: CASRGHDNSPLHF
DNA: TGTGCCAGCAGGGGACACGATAATTCACCCCTCCACTTT

size: few
J: TRBJ2-1
D: -
V: TRBV7-5
CDR3: CASSDRGGRYNEQFF
DNA: TGTGCCAGCAGCGACAGGGGCGGGCGGTACAATGAGCAGTTCTTC

size: -
J: TRBJ2-7
D: TRBD1
V: TRBV5-1
CDR3: CASSPQGVEGEQYF
DNA: TGCGCCAGCAGCCCACAGGGGGTTGAGGGCGAGCAGTACTTC

size: -
J: TRBJ2-1
D: -
V: TRBV6-8
CDR3: CASSYDGDDEQFF
DNA: TGTGCCAGCAGTTACGATGGAGACGATGAGCAGTTCTTC

size: large
J: TRBJ2-7
D: -
V: TRBV9
CDR3: CASSVVFWGSGCEQYF
DNA: TGTGCCAGCAGCGTAGTCTTTTGGGGATCGGGATGCGAGCAGTACTTC

size: few
J: TRBJ1-2
D: -
V: TRBV6-8
CDR3: CASSTPSVYGYTF
DNA: TGTGCCAGCAGTACACCCTCAGTCTATGGCTACACCTTC

size: -
J: TRBJ2-1
D: TRBD2
V: TRBV19
CDR3: CASSWRVAGASSYNEQFF
DNA: TGTGCCAGTAGCTGGCGGGTAGCGGGGGCGAGCTCCTACAATGAGCAGTTCTTC

size: -
J: TRBJ1-1
D: TRBD1
V: TRBV18
CDR3: CASSPTGGWTEAFF
DNA: TGTGCCAGCTCACCGACAGGGGGGTGGACTGAAGCTTTCTTT

size: -
J: TRBJ1-1
D: -
V: TRBV10-2
CDR3: CASSEYRGTEAFF
DNA: TGCGCCAGCAGTGAGTATCGGGGCACTGAAGCTTTCTTT

size: -
J: TRBJ2-1
D: TRBD2
V: TRBV6-8
CDR3: CASSRTSGRASYNEQFF
DNA: TGTGCCAGCAGTCGGACTAGCGGGAGGGCATCCTACAATGAGCAGTTCTTC

size: few
J: TRBJ2-1
D: -
V: TRBV12-5
CDR3: CASGSGTAFNEQFF
DNA: TGTGCTAGTGGTTCCGGGACTGCATTCAATGAGCAGTTCTTC

size: few
J: TRBJ2-1
D: -
V: TRBV11-3
CDR3: CASSLGGVGSNEQFF
DNA: TGTGCCAGCAGCCTCGGGGGAGTGGGTTCTAATGAGCAGTTCTTC

size: few
J: TRBJ1-1
D: -
V: TRBV28
CDR3: CASSSPRGAARNTEAFF
DNA: TGTGCCAGCAGTTCCCCTCGGGGGGCCGCACGGAACACTGAAGCTTTCTTT

size: few
J: TRBJ2-1
D: TRBD1
V: TRBV19
CDR3: CATQGRQGINEQFF
DNA: TGTGCCACACAGGGGCGACAGGGGATCAATGAGCAGTTCTTC

size: few
J: TRBJ2-7
D: -
V: TRBV9
CDR3: CASSVGAGPVYEQYF
DNA: TGTGCCAGCAGCGTGGGAGCGGGTCCAGTCTACGAGCAGTACTTC

size: medium-sized
J: TRBJ2-2
D: TRBD1
V: TRBV9
CDR3: CASSGRQGNTGELFF
DNA: TGTGCCAGCAGCGGACGACAGGGTAACACCGGGGAGCTGTTTTTT